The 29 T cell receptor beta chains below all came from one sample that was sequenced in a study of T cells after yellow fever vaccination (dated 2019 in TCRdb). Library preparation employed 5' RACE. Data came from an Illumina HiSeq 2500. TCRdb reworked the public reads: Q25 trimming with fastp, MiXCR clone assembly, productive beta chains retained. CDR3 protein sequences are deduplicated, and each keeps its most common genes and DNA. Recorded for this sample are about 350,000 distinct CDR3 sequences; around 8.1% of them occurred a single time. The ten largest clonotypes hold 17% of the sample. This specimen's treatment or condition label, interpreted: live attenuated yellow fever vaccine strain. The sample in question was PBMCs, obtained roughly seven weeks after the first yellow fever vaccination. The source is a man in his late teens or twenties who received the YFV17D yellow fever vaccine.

The CDR3 sequence is CASSLRDRGGYEQYF. DNA of the CDR3: TGTGCCAGCAGCTTAAGGGACAGGGGCGGGTACGAGCAGTACTTC. V and J are TRBV7-2 and TRBJ2-7; TRBD1 matches at 10 bases. The J segment lost 4 bases and the V segment lost 2 bases, leaving 5 bases of the junction unmatched. Germline lookup yields CDR1 SGHTA and CDR2 FQGNSA. The CDR3 is 15 residues long.

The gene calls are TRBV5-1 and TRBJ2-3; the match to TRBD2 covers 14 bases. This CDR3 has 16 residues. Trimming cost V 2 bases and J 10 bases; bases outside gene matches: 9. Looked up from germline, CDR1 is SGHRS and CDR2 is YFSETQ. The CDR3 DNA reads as TGCGCCAGCAGCTTTGGACTAGCGGGGGGCCTGCTTCCGCAGTATTTT. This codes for CASSFGLAGGLLPQYF.

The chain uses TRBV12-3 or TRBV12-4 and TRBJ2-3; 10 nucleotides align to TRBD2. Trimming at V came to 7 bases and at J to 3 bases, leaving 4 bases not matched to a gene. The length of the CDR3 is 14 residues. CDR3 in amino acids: CASNPGLATDTQYF. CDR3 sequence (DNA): TGTGCCAGCAATCCGGGACTAGCGACAGATACGCAGTATTTT.

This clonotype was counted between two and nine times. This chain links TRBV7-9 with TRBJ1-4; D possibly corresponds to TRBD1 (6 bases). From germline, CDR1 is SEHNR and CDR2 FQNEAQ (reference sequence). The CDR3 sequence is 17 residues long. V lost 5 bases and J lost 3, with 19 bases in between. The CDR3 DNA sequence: TGTGCCAGCAGCCTCCCCGGGGGCTCCGGGGCTAATGAAAAACTGTTTTTT. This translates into CASSLPGGSGANEKLFF.

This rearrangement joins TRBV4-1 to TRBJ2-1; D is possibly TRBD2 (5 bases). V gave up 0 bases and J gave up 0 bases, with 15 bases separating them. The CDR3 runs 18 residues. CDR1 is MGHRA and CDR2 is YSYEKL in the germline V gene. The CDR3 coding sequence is TGCGCCAGCAGCCAAGACCCCCAGCGGTTTAGCTCCTACAATGAGCAGTTCTTC. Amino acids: CASSQDPQRFSSYNEQFF.

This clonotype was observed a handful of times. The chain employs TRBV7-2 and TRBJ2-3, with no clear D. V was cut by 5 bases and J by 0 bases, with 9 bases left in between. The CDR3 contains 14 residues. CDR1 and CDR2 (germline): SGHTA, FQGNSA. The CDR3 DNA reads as TGTGCCAGCAGCCGATCGCATAGCACAGATACGCAGTATTTT. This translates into CASSRSHSTDTQYF.

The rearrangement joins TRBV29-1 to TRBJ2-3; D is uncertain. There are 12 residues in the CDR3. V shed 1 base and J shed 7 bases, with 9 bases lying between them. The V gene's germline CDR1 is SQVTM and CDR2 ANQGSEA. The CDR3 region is CSVEVASYTQYF. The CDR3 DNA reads TGCAGCGTTGAAGTTGCGTCGTATACGCAGTATTTT.

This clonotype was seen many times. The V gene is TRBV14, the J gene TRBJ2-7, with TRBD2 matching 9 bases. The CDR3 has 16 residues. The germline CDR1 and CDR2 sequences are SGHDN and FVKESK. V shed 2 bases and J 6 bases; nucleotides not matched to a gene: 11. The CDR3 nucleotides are TGTGCCAGCAGCCAAATTAGCGGGGGCCCGACGGGCGAGCAGTACTTC. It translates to CASSQISGGPTGEQYF.

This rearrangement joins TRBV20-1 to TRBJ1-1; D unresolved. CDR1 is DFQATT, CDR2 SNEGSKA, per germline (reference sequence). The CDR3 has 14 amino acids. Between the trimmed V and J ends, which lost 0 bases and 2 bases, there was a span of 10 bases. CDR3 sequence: CSARDQSTNTEAFF. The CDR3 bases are TGCAGTGCTAGAGATCAGAGCACAAACACTGAAGCTTTCTTT.

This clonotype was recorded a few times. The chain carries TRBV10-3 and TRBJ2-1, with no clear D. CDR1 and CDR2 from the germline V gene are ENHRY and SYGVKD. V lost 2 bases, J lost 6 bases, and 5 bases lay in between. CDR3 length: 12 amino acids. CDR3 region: CAISEIGNEQFF. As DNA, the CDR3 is TGTGCCATCAGTGAGATCGGCAATGAGCAGTTCTTC.

In DNA form, the CDR3 reads TGTGCCAGCAGTTTAACCCAGGGGGAAAACTATGGCTACACCTTC. As protein: CASSLTQGENYGYTF. The genes are TRBV12-3 or TRBV12-4 and TRBJ1-2; 7 bases agree with TRBD1. Unmatched junction bases numbered 5, after V lost 2 bases and J lost 2 bases. The CDR3 totals 15 residues.

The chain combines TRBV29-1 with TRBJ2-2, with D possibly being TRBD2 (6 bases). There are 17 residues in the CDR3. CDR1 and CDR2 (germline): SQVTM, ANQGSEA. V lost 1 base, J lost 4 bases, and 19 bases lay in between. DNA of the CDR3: TGCAGCGTTGAAGTAGCGCGGGACGGAGCCATCACCGGGGAGCTGTTTTTT. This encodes CSVEVARDGAITGELFF.

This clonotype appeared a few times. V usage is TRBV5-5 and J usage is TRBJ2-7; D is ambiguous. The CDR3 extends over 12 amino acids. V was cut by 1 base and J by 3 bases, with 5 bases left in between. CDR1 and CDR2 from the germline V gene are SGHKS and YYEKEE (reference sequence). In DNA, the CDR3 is TGTGCCAGCAGCTTGAACAACTACGAGCAGTACTTC. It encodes CASSLNNYEQYF. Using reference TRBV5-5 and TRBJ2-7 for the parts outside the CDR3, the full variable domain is DAGVTQSPTHLIKTRGQQVTLRCSPISGHKSVSWYQQVLGQGPQFIFQYYEKEERGRGNFPDRFSARQFPNYSSELNVNALLLGDSALYLCASSLNNYEQYFGPGTRLTVT.

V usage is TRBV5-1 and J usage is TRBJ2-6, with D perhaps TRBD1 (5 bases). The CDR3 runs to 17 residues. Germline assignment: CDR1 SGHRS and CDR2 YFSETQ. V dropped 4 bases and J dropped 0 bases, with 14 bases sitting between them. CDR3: CASSQMNRGSGANVLTF. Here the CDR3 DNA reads TGCGCCAGCAGCCAGATGAATAGGGGCTCTGGGGCCAACGTCCTGACTTTC.

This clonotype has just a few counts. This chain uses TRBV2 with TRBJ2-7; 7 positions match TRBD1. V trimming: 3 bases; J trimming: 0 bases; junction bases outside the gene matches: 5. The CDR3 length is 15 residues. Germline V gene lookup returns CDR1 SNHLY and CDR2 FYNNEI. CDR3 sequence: CASSESRGSSYEQYV. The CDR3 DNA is TGTGCCAGCAGTGAGTCCAGGGGGAGCTCCTACGAGCAGTACGTC.

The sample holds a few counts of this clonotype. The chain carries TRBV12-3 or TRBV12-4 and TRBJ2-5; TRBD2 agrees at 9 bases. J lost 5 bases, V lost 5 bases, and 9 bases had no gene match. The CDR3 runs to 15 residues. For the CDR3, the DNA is TGTGCCAGCAGTAGCGGGGGGCTTTCTCAGGAGACCCAGTACTTC. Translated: CASSSGGLSQETQYF.

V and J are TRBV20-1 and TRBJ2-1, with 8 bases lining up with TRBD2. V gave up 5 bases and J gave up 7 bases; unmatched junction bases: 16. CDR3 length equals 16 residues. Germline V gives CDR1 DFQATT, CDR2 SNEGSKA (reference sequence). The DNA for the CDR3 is TGCAGTGCTCCGTATGGGCGGGGGGTCACGTGGAATGAGCAGTTCTTC. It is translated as CSAPYGRGVTWNEQFF.

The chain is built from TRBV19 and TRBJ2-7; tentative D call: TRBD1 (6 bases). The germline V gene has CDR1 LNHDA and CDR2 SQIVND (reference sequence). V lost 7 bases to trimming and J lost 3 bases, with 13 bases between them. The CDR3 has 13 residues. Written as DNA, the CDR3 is TGTGCCAGTACCCCGGCAGGGGACTACGAGCAGTACTTC. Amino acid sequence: CASTPAGDYEQYF.

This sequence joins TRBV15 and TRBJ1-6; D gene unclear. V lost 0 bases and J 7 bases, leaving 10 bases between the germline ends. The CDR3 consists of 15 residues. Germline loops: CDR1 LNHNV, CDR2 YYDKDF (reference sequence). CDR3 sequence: CATSRDRTGNSPLHF. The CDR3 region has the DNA TGTGCCACCAGCAGAGATCGGACTGGAAATTCACCCCTCCACTTT.

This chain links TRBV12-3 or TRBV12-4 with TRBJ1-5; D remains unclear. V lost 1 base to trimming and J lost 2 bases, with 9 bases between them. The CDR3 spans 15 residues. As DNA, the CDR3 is TGTGCCAGCAGTTTAGGGTCGGGTGGCAATCAGCCCCAGCATTTT. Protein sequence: CASSLGSGGNQPQHF.

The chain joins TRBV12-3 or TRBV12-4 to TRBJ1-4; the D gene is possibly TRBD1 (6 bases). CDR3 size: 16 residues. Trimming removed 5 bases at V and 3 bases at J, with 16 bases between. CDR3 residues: CASSPSYRASNEKLFF. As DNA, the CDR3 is TGTGCCAGCAGTCCCTCCTACAGGGCCTCTAATGAAAAACTGTTTTTT.

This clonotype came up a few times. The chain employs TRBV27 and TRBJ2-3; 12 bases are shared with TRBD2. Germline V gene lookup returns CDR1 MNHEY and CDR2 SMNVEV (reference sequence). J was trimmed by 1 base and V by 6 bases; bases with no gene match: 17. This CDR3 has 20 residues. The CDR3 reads CASRPQEVLAGGWGTDTQYF. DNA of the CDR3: TGTGCCAGCAGACCCCAAGAGGTACTAGCGGGGGGATGGGGCACAGATACGCAGTATTTT.

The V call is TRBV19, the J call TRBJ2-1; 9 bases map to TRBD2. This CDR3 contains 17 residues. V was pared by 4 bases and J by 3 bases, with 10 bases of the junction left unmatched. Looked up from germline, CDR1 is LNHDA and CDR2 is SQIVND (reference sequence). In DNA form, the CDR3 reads TGTGCCAGTAGTAGAAGGGCTGGGCGGGGGGGCTACAATGAGCAGTTCTTC. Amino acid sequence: CASSRRAGRGGYNEQFF.

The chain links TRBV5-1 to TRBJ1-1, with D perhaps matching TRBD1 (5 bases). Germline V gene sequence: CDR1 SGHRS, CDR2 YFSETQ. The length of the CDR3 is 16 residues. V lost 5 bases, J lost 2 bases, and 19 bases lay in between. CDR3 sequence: CASRPTPGTANTEAFF. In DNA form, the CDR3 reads TGCGCCAGCAGACCAACACCCGGGACGGCTAACACTGAAGCTTTCTTT.

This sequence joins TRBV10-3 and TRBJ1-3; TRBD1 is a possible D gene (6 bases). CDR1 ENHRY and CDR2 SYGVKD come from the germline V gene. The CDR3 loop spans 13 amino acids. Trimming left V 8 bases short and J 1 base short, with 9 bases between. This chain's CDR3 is CAIRTDSGNTIYF. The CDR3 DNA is TGTGCCATCCGGACAGATTCTGGAAACACCATATATTTT.

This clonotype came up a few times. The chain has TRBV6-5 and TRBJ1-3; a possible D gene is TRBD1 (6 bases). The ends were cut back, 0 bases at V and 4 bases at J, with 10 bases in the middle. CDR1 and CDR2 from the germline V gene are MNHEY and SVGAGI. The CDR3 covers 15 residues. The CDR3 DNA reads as TGTGCCAGCAGTTACTCCAGGGGATTGGGAAACACCATATATTTT. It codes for CASSYSRGLGNTIYF.

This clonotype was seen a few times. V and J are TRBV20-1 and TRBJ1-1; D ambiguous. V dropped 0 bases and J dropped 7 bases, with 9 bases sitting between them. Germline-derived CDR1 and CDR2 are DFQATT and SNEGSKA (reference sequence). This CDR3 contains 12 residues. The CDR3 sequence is CSARDSDREAFF. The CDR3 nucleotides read TGCAGTGCTAGAGATAGTGACCGTGAAGCTTTCTTT.

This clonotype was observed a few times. As DNA, the CDR3 is TGTGCCAGCAGCGTAGTGCCCGGGGGCAATGAGCAGTTCTTC. Its translation is CASSVVPGGNEQFF. The V and J genes are TRBV9 and TRBJ2-1; possible D gene TRBD2, 6 bases. This CDR3 has 14 amino acids. The germline CDR1 and CDR2 sequences are SGDLS and YYNGEE. The ends were cut back, 0 bases at V and 6 bases at J, with 10 bases in the middle.

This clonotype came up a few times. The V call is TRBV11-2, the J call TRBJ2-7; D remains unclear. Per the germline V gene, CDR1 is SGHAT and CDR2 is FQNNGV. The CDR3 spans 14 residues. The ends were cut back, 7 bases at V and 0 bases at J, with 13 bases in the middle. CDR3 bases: TGTGCCAGCACCCCCCAGTGGGGCTCCTACGAGCAGTACGTC. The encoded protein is CASTPQWGSYEQYV.